This T cell receptor beta chain was observed in a study of OX40 agonist ivuxolimab in advanced cancers. About the research overall: Enrolled patients in dose escalation had cancers that were hepatocellular carcinoma, melanoma, renal cell or head and neck cancer.

Assay: immunoSEQ multiplex PCR; the TCRdb copy retains only in-frame clones and omits some. The repertoire holds about 6,900 clones, with about 70% as singletons. Trimming took off 0 bases at V and 3 bases at J, with 1 base between the two ends. This CDR3 is 12 amino acids long. Germline V gives CDR1 SGHRS, CDR2 YFSETQ. The rearrangement joins TRBV5-1 to TRBJ2-1, with D hard to call. The source material was CD4+ or CD8+ T cells sorted from blood, sampled in a trial of the OX40 agonist ivuxolimab. This TCR came from an adult with an advanced solid tumor such as melanoma, head and neck, liver or kidney cancer. CDR3: CASSLVYNEQFF. CDR3 DNA sequence: TGCGCCAGCAGCTTGGTCTACAATGAGCAGTTCTTC.